This TCR beta chain is from a study of T cell responses to AZD1222 COVID-19 vaccine. Clones were read by immunoSEQ multiplex PCR, and TCRdb kept only the in-frame ones, dropping some. The table lists 90,000 to 120,000 clones, 80% to 95% of them singletons, with approximately 8.9% in the top ten. As regards this clone: Antigen unknown.

Study observations and caveats: Without day 14 samples, only post-peak T cell repertoires were studied. Clonal diversity was possibly underestimated, and white British individuals and females predominated among donors.

CDR1 is LNHDA, CDR2 SQIVND, per germline (reference sequence). This CDR3 has 17 residues. Trimming cost V 3 bases and J 0 bases; bases outside gene matches: 9. The TCR originated in an adult who received the AZD1222 COVID-19 vaccine. The V and J genes are TRBV19 and TRBJ1-2, with TRBD1 identical over 8 bases. Sequencing used peripheral blood, obtained 28 days after the second AZD1222 dose. Here the CDR3 reads CASSIVQGVSTNYGYTF. The CDR3, as DNA: TGTGCCAGTAGTATCGTACAGGGGGTCTCGACTAACTATGGCTACACCTTC.